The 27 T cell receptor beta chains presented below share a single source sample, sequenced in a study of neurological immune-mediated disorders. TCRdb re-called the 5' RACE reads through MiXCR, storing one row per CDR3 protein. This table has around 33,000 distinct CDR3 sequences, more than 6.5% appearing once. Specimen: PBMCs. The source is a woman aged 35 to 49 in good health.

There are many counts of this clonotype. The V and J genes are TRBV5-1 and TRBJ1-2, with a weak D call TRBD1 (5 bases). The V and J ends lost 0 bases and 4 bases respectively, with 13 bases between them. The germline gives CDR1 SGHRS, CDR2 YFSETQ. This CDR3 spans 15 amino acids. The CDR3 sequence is CASSLDQGTSYGYTF. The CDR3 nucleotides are TGCGCCAGCAGCTTGGATCAGGGCACCTCCTATGGCTACACCTTC.

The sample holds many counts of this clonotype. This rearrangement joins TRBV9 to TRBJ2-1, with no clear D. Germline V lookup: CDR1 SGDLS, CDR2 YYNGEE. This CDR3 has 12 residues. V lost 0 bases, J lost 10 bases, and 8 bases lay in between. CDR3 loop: CASSVGIEEQFF. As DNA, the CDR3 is TGTGCCAGCAGCGTAGGAATCGAGGAGCAGTTCTTC.

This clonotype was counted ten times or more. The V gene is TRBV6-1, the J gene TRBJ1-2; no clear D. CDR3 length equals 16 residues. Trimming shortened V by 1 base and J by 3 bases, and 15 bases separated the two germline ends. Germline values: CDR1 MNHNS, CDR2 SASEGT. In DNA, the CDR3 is TGTGCCAGCAGTGAAGGAGCTGCGGCCGGGGACTATGGCTACACCTTC. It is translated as CASSEGAAAGDYGYTF.

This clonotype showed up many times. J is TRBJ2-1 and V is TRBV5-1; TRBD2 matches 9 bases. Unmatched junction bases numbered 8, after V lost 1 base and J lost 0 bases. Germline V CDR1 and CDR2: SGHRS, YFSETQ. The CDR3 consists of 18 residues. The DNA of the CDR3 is TGCGCCAGCAGCTTGTTGGCTAGCGGGGACCTCTCCTACAATGAGCAGTTCTTC. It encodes CASSLLASGDLSYNEQFF.

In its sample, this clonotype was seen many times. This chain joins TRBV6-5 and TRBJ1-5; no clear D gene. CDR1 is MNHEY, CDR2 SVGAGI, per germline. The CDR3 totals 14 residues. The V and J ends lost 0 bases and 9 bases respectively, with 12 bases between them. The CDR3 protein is CASSYSALFGPQHF. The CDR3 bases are TGTGCCAGCAGTTACTCGGCCTTGTTTGGGCCCCAGCATTTT.

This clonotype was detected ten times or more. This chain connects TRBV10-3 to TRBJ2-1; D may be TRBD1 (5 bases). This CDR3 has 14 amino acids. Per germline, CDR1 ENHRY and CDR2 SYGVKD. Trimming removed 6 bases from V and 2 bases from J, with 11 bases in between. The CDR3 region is CAIRAGIPYNEQFF. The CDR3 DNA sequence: TGTGCCATCAGGGCAGGGATACCCTACAATGAGCAGTTCTTC.

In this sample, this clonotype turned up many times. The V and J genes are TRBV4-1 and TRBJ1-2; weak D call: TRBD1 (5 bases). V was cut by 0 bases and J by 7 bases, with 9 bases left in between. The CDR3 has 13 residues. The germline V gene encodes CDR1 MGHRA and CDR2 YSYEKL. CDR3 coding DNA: TGCGCCAGCAGCCAAGAATCAGGGTCTGGCTACACCTTC. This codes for CASSQESGSGYTF.

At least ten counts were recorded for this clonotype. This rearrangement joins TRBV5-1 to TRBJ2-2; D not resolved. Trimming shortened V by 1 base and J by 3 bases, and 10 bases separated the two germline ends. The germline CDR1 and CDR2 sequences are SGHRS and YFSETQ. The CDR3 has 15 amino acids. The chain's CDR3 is CASSLKGSHTGELFF. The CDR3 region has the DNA TGCGCCAGCAGCTTGAAGGGTTCGCACACCGGGGAGCTGTTTTTT. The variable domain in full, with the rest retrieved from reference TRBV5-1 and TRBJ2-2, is KAGVTQTPRYLIKTRGQQVTLSCSPISGHRSVSWYQQTPGQGLQFLFEYFSETQRNKGNFPGRFSGRQFSNSRSEMNVSTLELGDSALYLCASSLKGSHTGELFFGEGSRLTVL.

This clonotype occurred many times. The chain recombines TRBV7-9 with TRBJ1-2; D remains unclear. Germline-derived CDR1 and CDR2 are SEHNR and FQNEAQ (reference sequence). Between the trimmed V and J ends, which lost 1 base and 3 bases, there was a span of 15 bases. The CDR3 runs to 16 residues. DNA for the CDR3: TGTGCCAGCAGCTTAGATAGTCCGGGCGGGCACTATGGCTACACCTTC. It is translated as CASSLDSPGGHYGYTF. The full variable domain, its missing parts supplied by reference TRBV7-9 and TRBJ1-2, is DTGVSQNPRHKITKRGQNVTFRCDPISEHNRLYWYRQTLGQGPEFLTYFQNEAQLEKSRLLSDRFSAERPKGSFSTLEIQRTEQGDSAMYLCASSLDSPGGHYGYTFGSGTRLTVV.

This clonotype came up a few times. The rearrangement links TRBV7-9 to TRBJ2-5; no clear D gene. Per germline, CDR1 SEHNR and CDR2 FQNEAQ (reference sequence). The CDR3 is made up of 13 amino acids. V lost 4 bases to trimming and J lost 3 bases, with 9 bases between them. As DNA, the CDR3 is TGTGCCAGCAGCTACTCCGAAAAAGAGACCCAGTACTTC. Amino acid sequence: CASSYSEKETQYF. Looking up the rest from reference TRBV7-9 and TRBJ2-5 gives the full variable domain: DTGVSQNPRHKITKRGQNVTFRCDPISEHNRLYWYRQTLGQGPEFLTYFQNEAQLEKSRLLSDRFSAERPKGSFSTLEIQRTEQGDSAMYLCASSYSEKETQYFGPGTRLLVL.

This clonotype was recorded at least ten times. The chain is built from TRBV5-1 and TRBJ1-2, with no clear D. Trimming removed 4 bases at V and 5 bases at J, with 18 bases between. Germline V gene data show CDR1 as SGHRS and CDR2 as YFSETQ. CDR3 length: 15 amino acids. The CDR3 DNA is TGCGCCAGCAGCCCAGGACTAACCTCCTATTATGGCTACACCTTC. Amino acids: CASSPGLTSYYGYTF. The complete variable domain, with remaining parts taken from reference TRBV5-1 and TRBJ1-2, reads KAGVTQTPRYLIKTRGQQVTLSCSPISGHRSVSWYQQTPGQGLQFLFEYFSETQRNKGNFPGRFSGRQFSNSRSEMNVSTLELGDSALYLCASSPGLTSYYGYTFGSGTRLTVV.

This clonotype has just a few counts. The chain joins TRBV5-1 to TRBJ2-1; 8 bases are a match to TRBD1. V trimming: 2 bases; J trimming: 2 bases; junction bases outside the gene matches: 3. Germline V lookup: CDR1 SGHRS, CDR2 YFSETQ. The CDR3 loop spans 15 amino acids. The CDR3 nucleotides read TGCGCCAGCAGCTTCGGGACAGGTACCTACAATGAGCAGTTCTTC. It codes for CASSFGTGTYNEQFF.

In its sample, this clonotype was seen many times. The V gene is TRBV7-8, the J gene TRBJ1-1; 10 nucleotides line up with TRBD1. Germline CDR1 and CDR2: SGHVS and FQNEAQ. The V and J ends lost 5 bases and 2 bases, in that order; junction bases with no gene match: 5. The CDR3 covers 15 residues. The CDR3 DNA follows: TGTGCCAGCAGCGTCCGACAGGGGGCAAACACTGAAGCTTTCTTT. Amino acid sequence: CASSVRQGANTEAFF.

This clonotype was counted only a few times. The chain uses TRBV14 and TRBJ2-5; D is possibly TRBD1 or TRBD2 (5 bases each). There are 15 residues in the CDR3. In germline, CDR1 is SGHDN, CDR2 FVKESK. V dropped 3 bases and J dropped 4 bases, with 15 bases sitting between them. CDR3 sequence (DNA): TGTGCCAGCAGCCAGCTCGGGGTTAGGGGAGAGACCCAGTACTTC. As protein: CASSQLGVRGETQYF.

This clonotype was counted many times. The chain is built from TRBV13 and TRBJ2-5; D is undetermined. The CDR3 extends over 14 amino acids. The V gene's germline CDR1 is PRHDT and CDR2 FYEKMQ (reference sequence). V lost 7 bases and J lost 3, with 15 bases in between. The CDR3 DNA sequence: TGTGCCAGCACCTCACAGAGAAATGAAGAGACCCAGTACTTC. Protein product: CASTSQRNEETQYF.

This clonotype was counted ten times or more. The CDR3 loop reads CASTEPGTAKETQYF. In DNA form, the CDR3 reads TGCGCCAGCACCGAGCCCGGGACAGCCAAGGAGACCCAGTACTTC. The chain carries TRBV10-2 and TRBJ2-5; TRBD1 agrees at 7 bases. V was clipped by 7 bases and J by 5 bases; unmatched bases: 13. Germline CDR1 WSHSY, CDR2 SAAADI. CDR3 size: 15 residues.

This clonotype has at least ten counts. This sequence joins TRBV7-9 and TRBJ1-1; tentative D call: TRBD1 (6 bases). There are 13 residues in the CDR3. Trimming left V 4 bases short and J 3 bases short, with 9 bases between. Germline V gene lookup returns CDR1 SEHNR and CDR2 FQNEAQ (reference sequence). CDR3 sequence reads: CASSSNRDTEAFF. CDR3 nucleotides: TGTGCCAGCAGCTCAAACAGGGACACTGAAGCTTTCTTT.

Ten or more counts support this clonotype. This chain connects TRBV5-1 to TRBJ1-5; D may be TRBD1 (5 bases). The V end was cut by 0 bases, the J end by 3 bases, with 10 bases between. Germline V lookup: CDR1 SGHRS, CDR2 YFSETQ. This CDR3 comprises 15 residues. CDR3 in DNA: TGCGCCAGCAGCTTGGGACAGACAGACAATCAGCCCCAGCATTTT. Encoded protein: CASSLGQTDNQPQHF.

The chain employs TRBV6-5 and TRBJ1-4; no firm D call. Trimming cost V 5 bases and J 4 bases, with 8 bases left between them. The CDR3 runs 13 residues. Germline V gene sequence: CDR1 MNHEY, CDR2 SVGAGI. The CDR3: CASSPDGNEKLFF. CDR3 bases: TGTGCCAGCAGTCCGGACGGTAATGAAAAACTGTTTTTT.

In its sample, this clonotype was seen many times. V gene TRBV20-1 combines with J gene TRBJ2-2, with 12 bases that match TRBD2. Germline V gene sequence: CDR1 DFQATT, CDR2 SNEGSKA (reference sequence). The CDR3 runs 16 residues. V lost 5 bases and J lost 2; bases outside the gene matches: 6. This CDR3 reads CSAQSGLAGNTGELFF. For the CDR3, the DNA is TGCAGTGCTCAGTCAGGACTAGCGGGAAACACCGGGGAGCTGTTTTTT.

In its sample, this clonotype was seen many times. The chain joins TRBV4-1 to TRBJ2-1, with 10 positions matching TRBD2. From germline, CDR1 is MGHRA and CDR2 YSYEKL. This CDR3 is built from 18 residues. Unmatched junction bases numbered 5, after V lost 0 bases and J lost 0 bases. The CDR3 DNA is TGCGCCAGCAGCCAAGATCCTGGACTAGCGGACTCCTACAATGAGCAGTTCTTC. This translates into CASSQDPGLADSYNEQFF.

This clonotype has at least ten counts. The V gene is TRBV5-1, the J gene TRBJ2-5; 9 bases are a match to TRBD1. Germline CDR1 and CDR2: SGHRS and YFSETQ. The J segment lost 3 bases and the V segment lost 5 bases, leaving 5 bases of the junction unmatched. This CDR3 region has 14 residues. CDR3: CASRAGTGKETQYF. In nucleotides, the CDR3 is TGCGCCAGCAGGGCCGGGACAGGGAAAGAGACCCAGTACTTC.

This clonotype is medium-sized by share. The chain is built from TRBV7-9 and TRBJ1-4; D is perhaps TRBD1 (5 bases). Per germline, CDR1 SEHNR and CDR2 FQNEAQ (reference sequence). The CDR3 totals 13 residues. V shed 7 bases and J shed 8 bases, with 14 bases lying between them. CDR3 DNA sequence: TGTGCCAGCAAGGCCAGTGGGACCGAAAAACTGTTTTTT. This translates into CASKASGTEKLFF.

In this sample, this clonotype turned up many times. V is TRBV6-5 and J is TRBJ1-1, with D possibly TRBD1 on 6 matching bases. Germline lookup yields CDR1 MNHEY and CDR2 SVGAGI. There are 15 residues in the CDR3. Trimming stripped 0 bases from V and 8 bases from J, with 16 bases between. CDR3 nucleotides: TGTGCCAGCAGTTACTCCCGGGACACTTTCTCCGAAGCTTTCTTT. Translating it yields CASSYSRDTFSEAFF.

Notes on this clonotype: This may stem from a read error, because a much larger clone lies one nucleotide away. The CDR3 loop reads CSAEGLGGYEQYF. The CDR3 DNA reads TGCAGTGCCGAGGGACTAGGGGGCTACGAGCAGTACTTC. The rearrangement links TRBV20-1 to TRBJ2-7, with TRBD2 identical over 8 bases. The germline V gene has CDR1 DFQATT and CDR2 SNEGSKA (reference sequence). The CDR3 spans 13 residues. Trimming at V came to 6 bases and at J to 3 bases, leaving 7 bases not matched to a gene.

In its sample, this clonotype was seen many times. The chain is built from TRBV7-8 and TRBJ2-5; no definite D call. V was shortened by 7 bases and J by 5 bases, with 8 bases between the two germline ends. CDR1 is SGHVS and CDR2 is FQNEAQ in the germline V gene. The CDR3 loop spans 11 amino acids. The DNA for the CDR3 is TGTGCCAGCACCTCCGAGGAGACCCAGTACTTC. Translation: CASTSEETQYF. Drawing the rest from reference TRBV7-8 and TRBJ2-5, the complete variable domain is GAGVSQSPRYKVAKRGQDVALRCDPISGHVSLFWYQQALGQGPEFLTYFQNEAQLDKSGLPSDRFFAERPEGSVSTLKIQRTQQEDSAVYLCASTSEETQYFGPGTRLLVL.

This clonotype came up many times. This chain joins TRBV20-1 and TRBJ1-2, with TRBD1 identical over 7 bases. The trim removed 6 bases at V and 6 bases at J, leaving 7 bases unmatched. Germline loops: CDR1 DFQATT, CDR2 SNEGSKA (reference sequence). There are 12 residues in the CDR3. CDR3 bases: TGCAGTGCCCAGGACAGGAGGGATGGCTACACCTTC. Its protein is CSAQDRRDGYTF.